A selection of T cell receptor beta chains follows, all from one sample in a study of human T cells and chemical hapten exposure. In TCRdb, the RACE reads were re-called with MiXCR into one record per CDR3 protein. The sample holds roughly 380,000 distinct CDR3 sequences, 4.8% seen once. The sample was whole blood, taken in connection with sensitization to the hapten diphenylcyclopropenone (DPC). These receptor sequences come from a woman between 50 and 59 years old with alopecia areata. Some clones in this sample may be carry-over from other donors' samples. The CDR3 runs from the conserved cysteine through the conserved F or W. Fields, in order: J gene, V gene, D gene, clone size, CDR3 DNA, CDR3 protein. D genes are given only for firm matches. Some rows mark clone size as missing; the rest say once, few, many or name a class of expanded clone.

J gene: TRBJ2-7
V gene: TRBV6-2/TRBV6-3
D gene: .
clone size: many
CDR3 DNA: TGTGCCAGCAGCCCCGTAGATAGCGGATTCTACGAGCAGTACTTC
CDR3 protein: CASSPVDSGFYEQYF

J gene: TRBJ2-3
V gene: TRBV7-9
D gene: .
clone size: many
CDR3 DNA: TGTGCCAGCAGCTTAGAGGGCGGTCAAGATACGCAGTATTTT
CDR3 protein: CASSLEGGQDTQYF

J gene: TRBJ1-6
V gene: TRBV6-1
D gene: .
clone size: .
CDR3 DNA: TGTGCCAGCAGTGAACTCCGGGATTCACCCCTCCACTTT
CDR3 protein: CASSELRDSPLHF

J gene: TRBJ2-7
V gene: TRBV4-2
D gene: .
clone size: .
CDR3 DNA: TGTGCCAGCAGCCAAGATTCGACCAGCGTCGAGCAGTACTTC
CDR3 protein: CASSQDSTSVEQYF

J gene: TRBJ2-7
V gene: TRBV3-1
D gene: .
clone size: few
CDR3 DNA: TGTGCCAGCAGCCACGGACCAGACTACGAGCAGTACTTC
CDR3 protein: CASSHGPDYEQYF

J gene: TRBJ2-1
V gene: TRBV9
D gene: .
clone size: many
CDR3 DNA: TGTGCCAGCAGCGAGGGGTGGAATGAGCAGTTCTTC
CDR3 protein: CASSEGWNEQFF

J gene: TRBJ1-4
V gene: TRBV6-5
D gene: .
clone size: .
CDR3 DNA: TGTGCCAGCGGTTTCACGCAATCGGGTACTAATGAAAAACTGTTTTTT
CDR3 protein: CASGFTQSGTNEKLFF

J gene: TRBJ2-2
V gene: TRBV29-1
D gene: TRBD1
clone size: many
CDR3 DNA: TGCAGCGCCCGCCCGCCCTCCGGGACAGGGGTCACCGGGGAGCTGTTTTTT
CDR3 protein: CSARPPSGTGVTGELFF

J gene: TRBJ2-1
V gene: TRBV19
D gene: TRBD1
clone size: many
CDR3 DNA: TGTGCCAGTAGTATAGATCTGACAGGGTGGGACAATGAGCAGTTCTTC
CDR3 protein: CASSIDLTGWDNEQFF

J gene: TRBJ2-2
V gene: TRBV7-8
D gene: TRBD2
clone size: many
CDR3 DNA: TGTGCCAGCAGCTTAAGAGCTAGCGGGGGGGCCGGCACCGGGGAGCTGTTTTTT
CDR3 protein: CASSLRASGGAGTGELFF

J gene: TRBJ1-5
V gene: TRBV5-1
D gene: .
clone size: .
CDR3 DNA: TGCGCCAGCAGCTTGGGCGGGGATTCTCAGCCCCAGCATTTT
CDR3 protein: CASSLGGDSQPQHF

J gene: TRBJ1-1
V gene: TRBV5-5
D gene: TRBD1
clone size: many
CDR3 DNA: TGTGCCAGCAGCTCCCAAAGACAGGGTGGCACTGAAGCTTTCTTT
CDR3 protein: CASSSQRQGGTEAFF

J gene: TRBJ2-7
V gene: TRBV6-2/TRBV6-3
D gene: TRBD2
clone size: many
CDR3 DNA: TGTGCCAGCATCAGGACTAGCGGGACCTACGAGCAGTACTTC
CDR3 protein: CASIRTSGTYEQYF

J gene: TRBJ2-7
V gene: TRBV28
D gene: TRBD2
clone size: many
CDR3 DNA: TGTGCCAGCAGTCCTAGCGGGAGGGCCAGGGAGCAGTACTTC
CDR3 protein: CASSPSGRAREQYF

J gene: TRBJ2-1
V gene: TRBV14
D gene: .
clone size: .
CDR3 DNA: TGTGCCAGCAGCCAAGTCACGAGCGGAGTCTACAATGAGCAGTTCTTC
CDR3 protein: CASSQVTSGVYNEQFF

J gene: TRBJ1-5
V gene: TRBV28
D gene: TRBD1
clone size: many
CDR3 DNA: TGTGCCAGCAGTCGTCCGGGACAGGGCGCGCAGCCCCAGCATTTT
CDR3 protein: CASSRPGQGAQPQHF

J gene: TRBJ2-7
V gene: TRBV6-5
D gene: .
clone size: many
CDR3 DNA: TGTGCCAGCAGTTACACCCCATCTTGGGAGCAGTACTTC
CDR3 protein: CASSYTPSWEQYF

J gene: TRBJ2-1
V gene: TRBV20-1
D gene: TRBD2
clone size: few
CDR3 DNA: TGCAGTGCTAGCGGGCTAGCGGGAGGGAATGAGCAGTTCTTC
CDR3 protein: CSASGLAGGNEQFF

J gene: TRBJ1-3
V gene: TRBV10-3
D gene: TRBD1
clone size: few
CDR3 DNA: TGTGCCGTAATACAGGGGGACACCATATATTTT
CDR3 protein: CAVIQGDTIYF

J gene: TRBJ1-6
V gene: TRBV12-3/TRBV12-4
D gene: TRBD1
clone size: .
CDR3 DNA: TGTGCCAGCAGCCCCCAGGGGGTCTGGTCACCCCTCCACTTT
CDR3 protein: CASSPQGVWSPLHF

J gene: TRBJ2-3
V gene: TRBV11-1
D gene: .
clone size: .
CDR3 DNA: TGTGCCAGCAGCTTAGCATGGGCTAGCACAGATACGCAGTATTTT
CDR3 protein: CASSLAWASTDTQYF

J gene: TRBJ2-7
V gene: TRBV7-2
D gene: .
clone size: many
CDR3 DNA: TGTGCCAGCAGCCCCACCCTGGTAGCCAGCTCCTACGAGCAGTACTTC
CDR3 protein: CASSPTLVASSYEQYF

J gene: TRBJ2-1
V gene: TRBV4-2
D gene: TRBD1
clone size: .
CDR3 DNA: TGTGCCAGCAGCCAAGATCAGGGGACAGGGGTTCTCAATGAGCAGTTCTTC
CDR3 protein: CASSQDQGTGVLNEQFF

J gene: TRBJ1-1
V gene: TRBV6-1
D gene: .
clone size: .
CDR3 DNA: TGTGCCAGCAGTGAAAACAGGGACACTGAAGCTTTCTTT
CDR3 protein: CASSENRDTEAFF

J gene: TRBJ1-5
V gene: TRBV30
D gene: .
clone size: many
CDR3 DNA: TGTGCCTGGAGTGTACAGGGAGGACAGCCCCAGCATTTT
CDR3 protein: CAWSVQGGQPQHF

J gene: TRBJ1-2
V gene: TRBV20-1
D gene: TRBD1
clone size: .
CDR3 DNA: TGCAGTGCTGACTCCGGGACAGGGGGCGTGGGCTATGGCTACACCTTC
CDR3 protein: CSADSGTGGVGYGYTF

J gene: TRBJ2-1
V gene: TRBV24-1
D gene: TRBD2
clone size: many
CDR3 DNA: TGTGCCACCAGTGAAACCGGACTAGCGGCCTACAATGAGCAGTTCTTC
CDR3 protein: CATSETGLAAYNEQFF

J gene: TRBJ1-1
V gene: TRBV29-1
D gene: .
clone size: many
CDR3 DNA: TGCAGCGGAGCGATGAACACTGAAGCTTTCTTT
CDR3 protein: CSGAMNTEAFF

J gene: TRBJ2-7
V gene: TRBV9
D gene: TRBD2
clone size: many
CDR3 DNA: TGTGCCAGCAGCGTAGGCGGGGGGGCCTACGAGCAGTACTTC
CDR3 protein: CASSVGGGAYEQYF

J gene: TRBJ2-4
V gene: TRBV12-3/TRBV12-4
D gene: TRBD1
clone size: many
CDR3 DNA: TGTGCCAGCACCCAGGGGGCGGTGCAAAACATTCAGTACTTC
CDR3 protein: CASTQGAVQNIQYF

J gene: TRBJ2-2
V gene: TRBV20-1
D gene: .
clone size: .
CDR3 DNA: TGCAGTGCTAGAGGAGGGCACGCGAACACCGGGGAGCTGTTTTTT
CDR3 protein: CSARGGHANTGELFF

J gene: TRBJ1-1
V gene: TRBV6-5
D gene: .
clone size: few
CDR3 DNA: TGTGCCAGCAACGACCGGGGTTTTGAAGCTTTCTTT
CDR3 protein: CASNDRGFEAFF

J gene: TRBJ2-3
V gene: TRBV11-2
D gene: TRBD2
clone size: many
CDR3 DNA: TGTGCCAGCAGCTTGGGGATTCTAGCGGGAGCAATCACAGATACGCAGTATTTT
CDR3 protein: CASSLGILAGAITDTQYF

J gene: TRBJ1-1
V gene: TRBV13
D gene: .
clone size: few
CDR3 DNA: TGTGCCAGCAGCCCCGAGGTGAGGGCTGAAGCTTTCTTT
CDR3 protein: CASSPEVRAEAFF

J gene: TRBJ1-4
V gene: TRBV29-1
D gene: TRBD1
clone size: few
CDR3 DNA: TGCAGCGTTGCCGCCGGGACAGGATCTGAAAAACTGTTTTTT
CDR3 protein: CSVAAGTGSEKLFF

J gene: TRBJ1-5
V gene: TRBV19
D gene: .
clone size: many
CDR3 DNA: TGTGCCAGTAGTATAGGGACAGTGACCAATCAGCCCCAGCATTTT
CDR3 protein: CASSIGTVTNQPQHF

J gene: TRBJ2-7
V gene: TRBV15
D gene: TRBD1
clone size: many
CDR3 DNA: TGTGCCACCACATGGGGACAGGGGGCGACCTACGAGCAGTACTTC
CDR3 protein: CATTWGQGATYEQYF

J gene: TRBJ2-6
V gene: TRBV5-1
D gene: TRBD1
clone size: many
CDR3 DNA: TGCGCCAGCAGCTGGGACAGGGGATCTGGGGCCAACGTCCTGACTTTC
CDR3 protein: CASSWDRGSGANVLTF

J gene: TRBJ1-5
V gene: TRBV7-9
D gene: TRBD1
clone size: .
CDR3 DNA: TGTGCCAGCAGCTTAGCGACGACAGGGGGCGTTGGACAGCCCCAGCATTTT
CDR3 protein: CASSLATTGGVGQPQHF

J gene: TRBJ2-3
V gene: TRBV6-5
D gene: .
clone size: .
CDR3 DNA: TGTGCCAGCAGCCGCGGGCCCCCCAGGGGACCAGATACGCAGTATTTT
CDR3 protein: CASSRGPPRGPDTQYF

J gene: TRBJ1-2
V gene: TRBV2
D gene: TRBD1
clone size: many
CDR3 DNA: TGTGCCACTACCGGGACAGGGTCCTTCGATGGCTACACCTTC
CDR3 protein: CATTGTGSFDGYTF

J gene: TRBJ1-1
V gene: TRBV20-1
D gene: .
clone size: many
CDR3 DNA: TGCAGTGCTAGACCGGGACAGAACACTGAAGCTTTCTTT
CDR3 protein: CSARPGQNTEAFF